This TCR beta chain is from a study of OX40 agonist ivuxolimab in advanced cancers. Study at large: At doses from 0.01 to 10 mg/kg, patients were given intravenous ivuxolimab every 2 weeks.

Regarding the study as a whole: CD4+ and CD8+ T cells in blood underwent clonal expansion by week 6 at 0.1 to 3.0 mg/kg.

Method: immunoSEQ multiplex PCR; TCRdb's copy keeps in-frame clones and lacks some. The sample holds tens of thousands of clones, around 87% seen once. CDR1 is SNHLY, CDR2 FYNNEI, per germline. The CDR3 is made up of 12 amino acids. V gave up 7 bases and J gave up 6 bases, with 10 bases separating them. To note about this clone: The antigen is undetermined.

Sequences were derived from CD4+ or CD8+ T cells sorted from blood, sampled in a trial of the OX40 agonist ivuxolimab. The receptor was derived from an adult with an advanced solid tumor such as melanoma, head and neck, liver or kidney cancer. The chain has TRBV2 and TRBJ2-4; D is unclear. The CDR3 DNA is TGTGCCAGCAAAGACGATGGAAACATTCAGTACTTC. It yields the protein CASKDDGNIQYF.